This is a list of T cell receptor beta chains from one sample in a study of identical twins. MiXCR, applied by TCRdb to the 5' RACE reads, yields one record per CDR3 protein. The sample lists approximately 1.8 million distinct CDR3 sequences, around 29% seen once, with under 0.35% in the top ten. The sample consisted of cord blood. These receptors were obtained from a newborn girl in good health. The CDR3 runs from the conserved cysteine through the conserved F or W. D genes are given only for firm matches. Size values are once, few and many counts, or a class for expanded clones, and some rows have none.

j_gene	abundance	v_gene	d_gene	CDR3nt	CDR3aa
TRBJ2-3	NA	TRBV28	TRBD2	TGTGCCAGCGAACTAGCGGCCACAGATACGCAGTATTTT	CASELAATDTQYF
TRBJ1-2	NA	TRBV5-1	NA	TGCGCCAGCAGCTTGAGTACGCCAGCTAACTATGGCTACACCTTC	CASSLSTPANYGYTF
TRBJ2-7	few	TRBV5-1	TRBD1	TGCGCCAGCAGCTTCGGGACAGGAATCTACAATGAGCAGTACTTC	CASSFGTGIYNEQYF
TRBJ2-7	NA	TRBV6-8	NA	TGTGCCAGCAGTTACATCTTGGACAACCACGAGCAGTACTTC	CASSYILDNHEQYF
TRBJ2-7	many	TRBV20-1	NA	TGCAGTGCTAGACAAAACTACGAGCAGTACTTC	CSARQNYEQYF
TRBJ2-5	NA	TRBV10-3	NA	TGTGCCATCAGCCGGGACTCTGCACAAGAGACCCAGTACTTC	CAISRDSAQETQYF
TRBJ2-3	NA	TRBV7-8	NA	TGTGCCAGCAGCTTAGTAGGCGGGTCGGCCGTAGGGAATACGCAGTATTTT	CASSLVGGSAVGNTQYF
TRBJ2-3	NA	TRBV12-3/TRBV12-4	NA	TGTGCCAGCAGAGTGGGCGGAGATACGCAGTATTTT	CASRVGGDTQYF
TRBJ2-1	NA	TRBV20-1	NA	TGCAGTGCCTGGTGGACTTTCAATGAGCAGTTCTTC	CSAWWTFNEQFF
TRBJ1-2	few	TRBV4-1	TRBD1	TGCGCCAGCAGCCAAGGTCGTGGGACAGCCTATGGCTACACCTTC	CASSQGRGTAYGYTF
TRBJ1-5	few	TRBV2	NA	TGTGCCAGCAGTGACGGACGGATTAGCAATCAGCCCCAGCATTTT	CASSDGRISNQPQHF
TRBJ2-7	NA	TRBV5-1	NA	TGCGCCAGCGGCTTGAGGGAGCGACCCTACGAGCAGTACTTC	CASGLRERPYEQYF
TRBJ1-2	few	TRBV2	TRBD1	TGTGCCCTCAGACCGGGGACAGCTTATGGCTACACCTTC	CALRPGTAYGYTF
TRBJ2-5	few	TRBV4-2	NA	TGTGCCAGCAGCCAAGAAACTAGTCGGGAGACCCAGTACTTC	CASSQETSRETQYF
TRBJ2-5	few	TRBV12-3/TRBV12-4	NA	TGTGCCAGCAGATACGCAGGGACCCAGTACTTC	CASRYAGTQYF
TRBJ1-2	many	TRBV5-1	NA	TGTGCCAGCAGTTTACGTCAGGCTAACTATGGCTACACCTTC	CASSLRQANYGYTF
TRBJ2-1	NA	TRBV6-5	NA	TGTGCCAGCAGTTACTCGTCCCCTCGAGATGAGCAGTTCTTC	CASSYSSPRDEQFF
TRBJ1-2	few	TRBV9	NA	TGTGCCAGCAGCCCACTGGGGGTCGACACCTTC	CASSPLGVDTF
TRBJ2-7	NA	TRBV4-1	NA	TGCGCCAGCAGCCAGTGGGACCTCCTCTCCTACGAGCAGTACTTC	CASSQWDLLSYEQYF
TRBJ1-2	NA	TRBV14	TRBD1	TGTGCCAGCAGCCAACGATTTACAGGGGGAAGCTATGGCTACACCTTC	CASSQRFTGGSYGYTF
TRBJ1-6	NA	TRBV20-1	NA	TGCAGTGCTAGAGAAGGAGGACGGCCTAATTCACCCCTCCACTTT	CSAREGGRPNSPLHF
TRBJ2-7	many	TRBV6-1	NA	TGTGCCAGCAGTGCCAACTCCGGCTACGAGCAGTACTTC	CASSANSGYEQYF
TRBJ1-5	few	TRBV28	TRBD1	TGTGCCAGCAGTTTAGGGACAGGGGGCTTCAGCAATCAGCCCCAGCATTTT	CASSLGTGGFSNQPQHF
TRBJ2-3	few	TRBV6-5	NA	TGTGCCAGCAGTTACGGTAGAAACACAGATACGCAGTATTTT	CASSYGRNTDTQYF
TRBJ2-5	NA	TRBV21-1	NA	TGTGCCAGCCCTAAACGGTGGGGCTGCGAGACCCAGTACTTC	CASPKRWGCETQYF
TRBJ2-2	NA	TRBV4-2	TRBD2	TGTGCCAGCAGCGTGCCCGGGACTAGCAGGAACACCGGGGAGCTGTTTTTT	CASSVPGTSRNTGELFF
TRBJ2-7	few	TRBV4-1	NA	TGCGCCAGCAGCCAACCACTTGGGCGGTCCTCATACGAGCAGTACTTC	CASSQPLGRSSYEQYF
TRBJ1-5	NA	TRBV6-1	NA	TGTGCCAGCAGTCTAGTCCCAGGGGTCCAGCCCCAGCATTTT	CASSLVPGVQPQHF
TRBJ2-3	few	TRBV6-6	NA	TGTGCCAGCACAGTAGGAACAGATACGCAGTATTTT	CASTVGTDTQYF
TRBJ2-3	many	TRBV4-2	TRBD2	TGTGCCAGCAGCCAAGATTCTACTAGCGGGAGTGATACGCAGTATTTT	CASSQDSTSGSDTQYF
TRBJ2-3	NA	TRBV20-1	TRBD1	TGCAGTGCTAACCGGTTAACAGGGGCAGATACGCAGTATTTT	CSANRLTGADTQYF
TRBJ2-1	few	TRBV2	NA	TGTGCCAGCAGGGAGACCTACAATGAGCAGTTCTTC	CASRETYNEQFF
TRBJ1-4	few	TRBV6-6	TRBD1	TGTGCCAGCAGGGGGACAGGGATTTATAATGAAAAACTGTTTTTT	CASRGTGIYNEKLFF
TRBJ1-1	NA	TRBV12-3/TRBV12-4	TRBD1	TGTGCCAGCAGTTTACGGGACAGTAATGCCGAAGCTTTCTTT	CASSLRDSNAEAFF
TRBJ2-7	NA	TRBV5-6	NA	TGTGCCAGCAGCTCAGGGATGGGGATCCTAATCTACGAGCAGTACTTC	CASSSGMGILIYEQYF
TRBJ1-5	few	TRBV15	NA	TGTGCCACCAGCAGAGATCTGAGGCAGTTGGACCAGCCCCAGCATTTT	CATSRDLRQLDQPQHF
TRBJ2-3	NA	TRBV21-1	NA	TGTACCAGCAGCAGCCTCGAGAATACGCAGTATTTT	CTSSSLENTQYF
TRBJ1-1	NA	TRBV20-1	TRBD1	TGCAGTGCTAGAGATGCCGGGACAGGTGTTACTGAAGCTTTCTTT	CSARDAGTGVTEAFF
TRBJ1-6	NA	TRBV20-1	TRBD1	TGCAGTGCTAGAGATGGACGCAGGGGGTCAGATAATTCACCCCTCCACTTT	CSARDGRRGSDNSPLHF
TRBJ2-1	few	TRBV18	NA	TGTGCCAGCTCACCATCAGGGGCCGCCTCCTACAATGAGCAGTTCTTC	CASSPSGAASYNEQFF
TRBJ2-7	NA	TRBV6-2/TRBV6-3	TRBD2	TGTGCCAGCGAGCGGGATCCCCGGTACGAGCAGTACTTC	CASERDPRYEQYF
TRBJ2-7	few	TRBV30	TRBD1	TGTGCCTGGAGTGTGGGGACAGGGTTTTACGAGCAGTACTTC	CAWSVGTGFYEQYF
TRBJ2-3	few	TRBV7-2	NA	TGTGCCAGCAGCTTTAGCAGCACAGGTAGCACAGATACGCAGTATTTT	CASSFSSTGSTDTQYF
TRBJ2-1	few	TRBV6-8	NA	TGTGCCAGCATAGCGGTTGGGGGAGACCGGGAATCCCCCTACAATGAGCAGTTCTTC	CASIAVGGDRESPYNEQFF
TRBJ2-3	NA	TRBV27	TRBD2	TGTGCCAGCAGTTTATATACCAGCTTAGCGGGAGGGAGCGCAGATACGCAGTATTTT	CASSLYTSLAGGSADTQYF
TRBJ2-1	few	TRBV4-1	TRBD2	TGCGCCAGCAGCCAGAACAGCGGGAGGACCTACAATGAGCAGTTCTTC	CASSQNSGRTYNEQFF
TRBJ2-5	NA	TRBV7-2	TRBD1	TGTGCCAGCAGCTTAGGCAGTCAGGGGGCAAAGACCCAGTACTTC	CASSLGSQGAKTQYF
TRBJ2-7	many	TRBV21-1	NA	TGTGCCAGCAGCTACCGACTAGCGGGAGGCTACGAGCAGTACTTC	CASSYRLAGGYEQYF
TRBJ2-7	once	TRBV12-3/TRBV12-4	TRBD2	TGTGCCAGCACCTGGGGACTAGCCAAAAACATTCGGTACTTC	CASTWGLAKNIRYF
TRBJ1-3	NA	TRBV4-2	NA	TGTGCCAGCAGCCAAGATACCAGCTCTGGAAACACCATATATTTT	CASSQDTSSGNTIYF
TRBJ2-1	few	TRBV11-2	NA	TGTGCCAGCAGCAACCATTCCCGCCTGGAGCAGTTCTTC	CASSNHSRLEQFF